This T cell receptor (beta chain) is from a study of memory CD4+ T cells and cytomegalovirus serostatus. Single viable CD3+CD4+CD8-CD45RO+ cells were sorted as the memory CD4+ T cells. V shed 4 bases and J shed 0 bases, with 9 bases lying between them. This CDR3 spans 15 amino acids. The germline V gene has CDR1 MNHNY and CDR2 SVGAGI (reference sequence). TCRdb keeps only in-frame clones here, not all; method: immunoSEQ multiplex PCR. The data contain about 92,000 clones, approximately 80% of them singletons. This receptor was obtained from an adult in good health and CMV-seropositive. The specimen was memory CD4+ T cells from blood. V gene TRBV6-6 combines with J gene TRBJ2-2; D is ambiguous. The CDR3, as DNA: TGTGCCAGCAGTTTAGTACCTTCGAACACCGGGGAGCTGTTTTTT. This translates into CASSLVPSNTGELFF.